Following are 7 T cell receptor beta chains from one sample sequenced in a study of early T cells in non-severe SARS-CoV-2 infection. TCRdb passed the 5' RACE reads through MiXCR, listing each CDR3 protein once. The data show some 85,000 distinct CDR3 sequences, approximately 14% seen once. Sequenced material: whole blood. These receptor sequences come from an adult who was a healthcare worker with PCR-confirmed SARS-CoV-2 infection or an uninfected control (not recorded which).

This clonotype showed up just a few times. The chain carries TRBV7-6 and TRBJ2-4; 11 positions agree with TRBD2. Germline CDR1 is SGHVS and CDR2 is FNYEAQ. Trimming at V came to 5 bases and at J to 2 bases, leaving 5 bases not matched to a gene. This CDR3 is 16 amino acids long. The CDR3 nucleotides read TGTGCCAGCAGCCTTCTAGCGGGGGGTTCCAAAAACATTCAGTACTTC. This sequence encodes CASSLLAGGSKNIQYF.

This clonotype was picked up a small number of times. The chain links TRBV10-3 to TRBJ1-1; TRBD1 agrees at 7 bases. J was trimmed by 3 bases and V by 5 bases; bases with no gene match: 9. CDR1 is ENHRY, CDR2 SYGVKD, per germline. The CDR3 is made up of 15 amino acids. In DNA form, the CDR3 reads TGTGCCATCAGTCCCAACAGGGGAGGGGACACTGAAGCTTTCTTT. Translating gives CAISPNRGGDTEAFF.

CDR3 sequence (DNA): TGCAGCGTTACTGCGGGGCTTTACGAGCAGTACTTC. As protein: CSVTAGLYEQYF. The J gene is TRBJ2-7, the V gene TRBV29-1; tentative D call: TRBD2 (6 bases). This CDR3 comprises 12 residues. The V gene's germline CDR1 is SQVTM and CDR2 ANQGSEA. Trimming left V 5 bases short and J 4 bases short, with 12 bases between.

The sample holds a few counts of this clonotype. The CDR3 here is CASSLARVVRTDTQYF. In DNA, the CDR3 is TGCGCCAGCAGCTTGGCCCGGGTGGTGAGAACAGATACGCAGTATTTT. The chain combines TRBV5-1 with TRBJ2-3; D ambiguous. Germline V lookup: CDR1 SGHRS, CDR2 YFSETQ. The CDR3 has 16 amino acids. The V end was cut by 0 bases, the J end by 3 bases, with 14 bases between.

In its sample, this clonotype was seen many times. The chain couples TRBV5-1 to TRBJ2-3; 12 bases line up with TRBD2. Trimming at V came to 4 bases and at J to 6 bases, leaving 6 bases not matched to a gene. The CDR3 loop spans 15 amino acids. Germline V gene data show CDR1 as SGHRS and CDR2 as YFSETQ. The CDR3 protein is CASSVRTSGADTQYF. In nucleotides, the CDR3 is TGCGCCAGCAGCGTACGGACTAGCGGGGCGGATACGCAGTATTTT. Complete variable domain (other parts from reference TRBV5-1 and TRBJ2-3): KAGVTQTPRYLIKTRGQQVTLSCSPISGHRSVSWYQQTPGQGLQFLFEYFSETQRNKGNFPGRFSGRQFSNSRSEMNVSTLELGDSALYLCASSVRTSGADTQYFGPGTRLTVL.

This clonotype has more than one count but fewer than ten. The rearrangement joins TRBV11-2 to TRBJ2-7; 9 nucleotides match TRBD1. CDR1 and CDR2 from the germline V gene are SGHAT and FQNNGV. The J segment lost 9 bases and the V segment lost 5 bases, leaving 20 bases of the junction unmatched. The CDR3 covers 17 residues. CDR3: CASSRTIVGQGVRGQYF. CDR3 sequence (DNA): TGTGCCAGCAGCCGAACTATAGTGGGACAGGGCGTTAGAGGGCAGTACTTC.

This clonotype was picked up many times. The V gene is TRBV6-1, the J gene TRBJ1-2; TRBD1 matches at 8 bases. Germline trimming cut 4 bases from V and 3 bases from J; bases unmatched to any gene: 4. Germline CDR1 reads MNHNS; CDR2 reads SASEGT. The CDR3 has 14 residues. The CDR3 bases are TGTGCCAGCAGTGCACAGGGGGATTACTATGGCTACACCTTC. It codes for CASSAQGDYYGYTF.